A single sample gave rise to the 19 T cell receptor beta chains below, sequenced in a study of blood T cells in healthy people across ages. Primed by a sample-barcoded 5' primer and a J-beta primer mix, a second PCR proceeded for 7 to 11 cycles. TCRdb called the 5' RACE reads again in MiXCR, with one record for every CDR3 protein. The table records approximately 730,000 distinct CDR3 sequences, 53% of them present only once. The sequencing input was blood. The receptors come from an elderly man in good health.

Comments on this clonotype: The junction and the germline gene differ at one end; a read error may be behind it. V gene TRBV24-1 combines with J gene TRBJ2-5; tentative D call: TRBD1 (6 bases). Germline values: CDR1 KGHDR, CDR2 SFDVKD. The length of the CDR3 is 15 residues. The CDR3 loop is CATSENNRVGETQYF. The CDR3 nucleotides are TGTGCCACCAGTGAAAACAACAGGGTCGGAGAGACCCAGTATTTC.

The V call is TRBV29-1, the J call TRBJ2-7; 9 bases agree with TRBD1. The CDR3 contains 14 residues. Germline V gene sequence: CDR1 SQVTM, CDR2 ANQGSEA. The junction had 7 bases not matched to a gene; V was cut back by 4 bases and J by 3 bases. CDR3 in DNA: TGCAGCGTTGGGGGGACAGGGCTCAACTACGAGCAGTACTTC. It translates to CSVGGTGLNYEQYF.

This clonotype was seen only once. The gene calls are TRBV5-4 and TRBJ2-7; 10 bases match TRBD1. The CDR3 loop spans 15 amino acids. Germline CDR1 and CDR2: SGHNT and YYREEE (reference sequence). The V gene end was trimmed by 4 bases and the J gene end by 2 bases; junction bases not matched to a gene: 6. The chain's CDR3 is CASSLPGQGTYEQYF. The CDR3 DNA reads as TGTGCCAGCAGCCTACCGGGACAGGGGACCTACGAGCAGTACTTC.

The chain employs TRBV5-5 and TRBJ2-1; D unresolved. The germline CDR1 and CDR2 sequences are SGHKS and YYEKEE (reference sequence). With 4 bases removed from V and 0 bases from J, the gap between germline ends came to 11 bases. The CDR3 contains 15 residues. This chain's CDR3 is CASSASESSYNEQFF. The CDR3 nucleotides read TGTGCCAGCAGCGCCTCAGAGAGCTCCTACAATGAGCAGTTCTTC.

The chain links TRBV2 to TRBJ2-1, with D hard to call. Germline V lookup: CDR1 SNHLY, CDR2 FYNNEI. This CDR3 has 13 amino acids. V shed 2 bases and J shed 7 bases, with 9 bases lying between them. CDR3 nucleotides: TGTGCCAGCAGTGAAAGGCAGGTGAATGAGCAGTTCTTC. It codes for CASSERQVNEQFF.

The V gene is TRBV6-5, the J gene TRBJ2-7; D might be TRBD1 (5 bases). Germline values: CDR1 MNHEY, CDR2 SVGAGI. V shed 5 bases and J shed 4 bases, with 18 bases lying between them. The CDR3 contains 15 residues. Here the CDR3 reads CASSPAGRSPYEQYF. CDR3 in DNA: TGTGCCAGCAGTCCCGCAGGGCGATCCCCTTACGAGCAGTACTTC.

This clonotype was found a few times. This chain joins TRBV12-3 or TRBV12-4 and TRBJ1-2, with a possible D match to TRBD1 (6 bases). The CDR3 length is 14 residues. The V gene lost 2 bases and the J gene lost 8 bases, with 15 bases spanning the gap. The CDR3 spells CASSLINRVKGYTF. The CDR3 DNA follows: TGTGCCAGCAGTTTAATAAACAGGGTGAAAGGCTACACCTTC.

In regard to this clonotype: An end of the junction differs from the germline gene, which may be a read error. The chain combines TRBV5-1 with TRBJ2-1; D remains unclear. This CDR3 spans 14 amino acids. Germline CDR1 and CDR2: SGHRS and YFSETQ. This CDR3 reads CASSWVSSYDEQFF. DNA of the CDR3: TGCGCCAGCAGCTGGGTTAGCTCCTACGATGAGCAGTTCTTC.

This clonotype was picked up a small number of times. The gene calls are TRBV4-2 and TRBJ2-7, with TRBD1 as a possible D gene (6 bases). CDR3 length: 15 amino acids. V was clipped by 1 base and J by 0 bases, with 10 bases between them. Germline loops: CDR1 LGHNA, CDR2 YNFKEQ. Here the CDR3 reads CASSQGTDLSYEQYF. CDR3 DNA sequence: TGTGCCAGCAGCCAAGGGACAGACCTCTCCTACGAGCAGTACTTC.

The genes are TRBV2 and TRBJ1-1; TRBD1 might be the D (6 bases). V was cut by 10 bases and J by 6 bases, with 18 bases left in between. The CDR3 contains 13 residues. Germline-derived CDR1 and CDR2 are SNHLY and FYNNEI. The CDR3 protein is CAILGGAEPEAFF. The DNA of the CDR3 is TGTGCCATCCTCGGGGGGGCCGAGCCTGAAGCTTTCTTT.

The chain has TRBV12-3 or TRBV12-4 and TRBJ2-1; 8 bases agree with TRBD2. The CDR3 loop spans 16 amino acids. Trimming at V came to 6 bases and at J to 0 bases, leaving 7 bases not matched to a gene. The CDR3 sequence: CASSWSGGVSYNEQFF. The CDR3 DNA reads TGTGCCAGCAGCTGGAGCGGGGGAGTCTCCTACAATGAGCAGTTCTTC.

This chain joins TRBV20-1 and TRBJ2-7; D gene ambiguous. The CDR3 has 13 amino acids. V was shortened by 6 bases and J by 0 bases, with 12 bases between the two germline ends. Germline lookup yields CDR1 DFQATT and CDR2 SNEGSKA (reference sequence). CDR3 in DNA: TGCAGTGCCCCCCGGACGGACTCCTACGAGCAGTACTTC. Protein sequence: CSAPRTDSYEQYF.

The chain carries TRBV18 and TRBJ2-1, with 8 positions matching TRBD1. Germline V gene data show CDR1 as KGHSH and CDR2 as LQKENI. The CDR3 spans 12 residues. The V and J ends lost 1 base and 10 bases, in that order; junction bases with no gene match: 0. The CDR3 sequence is CASSPRDREQFF. The CDR3 nucleotides are TGTGCCAGCTCACCACGGGACAGGGAGCAGTTCTTC.

CDR3 loop: CASSEEGTSGLYNEQFF. The CDR3 nucleotides read TGTGCCAGCAGTGAAGAGGGTACTAGCGGCCTCTACAATGAGCAGTTCTTC. V is TRBV6-1 and J is TRBJ2-1; TRBD2 aligns across 8 bases. Germline-derived CDR1 and CDR2 are MNHNS and SASEGT. The J segment lost 3 bases and the V segment lost 1 base, leaving 8 bases of the junction unmatched. The CDR3 runs 17 residues.

The J gene is TRBJ2-7, the V gene TRBV11-1, with 8 bases that match TRBD1. The CDR3 is 16 amino acids. J gave up 4 bases and V 1 base, and 9 bases lay outside the gene matches. Germline CDR1 is SGHAT and CDR2 is FQDESV (reference sequence). The CDR3 DNA sequence: TGTGCCAGCAGCTTAGAGCGGGCCGGGACAGGTTACGAGCAGTACTTC. It codes for CASSLERAGTGYEQYF.

The chain recombines TRBV12-3 or TRBV12-4 with TRBJ2-7; 9 nucleotides align to TRBD1. The CDR3 totals 12 residues. The V gene end was trimmed by 0 bases and the J gene end by 9 bases; junction bases not matched to a gene: 0. The DNA of the CDR3 is TGTGCCAGCAGTTTAGCGGACAGGGGGCAGTACTTC. This encodes CASSLADRGQYF.

The gene calls are TRBV12-3 or TRBV12-4 and TRBJ1-4, with 7 bases aligning to TRBD1. With V trimmed by 5 bases and J by 8 bases, 8 bases remained unmatched. The CDR3 extends over 14 amino acids. For the CDR3, the DNA is TGTGCCAGCAGTCGGACAGGTTCATGGGAAAAACTGTTTTTT. Its protein product is CASSRTGSWEKLFF.

This chain links TRBV7-9 with TRBJ2-7; D unresolved. The length of the CDR3 is 13 residues. The V gene's germline CDR1 is SEHNR and CDR2 FQNEAQ (reference sequence). V was trimmed by 5 bases and J by 1 base, leaving 9 bases between them. Here the CDR3 reads CASSHVGSYEQYF. CDR3 DNA: TGTGCCAGCAGCCACGTCGGTTCCTACGAGCAGTACTTC.

The chain carries TRBV18 and TRBJ2-6; D remains ambiguous. V was shortened by 6 bases and J by 0 bases, with 12 bases between the two germline ends. Germline V gene sequence: CDR1 KGHSH, CDR2 LQKENI. This CDR3 is 16 amino acids long. In DNA, the CDR3 is TGTGCCAGCTCCCCGGACGGAAACTCTGGGGCCAACGTCCTGACTTTC. Translated, it gives CASSPDGNSGANVLTF. Full variable domain (remainder filled in from reference TRBV18 and TRBJ2-6): NAGVMQNPRHLVRRRGQEARLRCSPMKGHSHVYWYRQLPEEGLKFMVYLQKENIIDESGMPKERFSAEFPKEGPSILRIQQVVRGDSAAYFCASSPDGNSGANVLTFGAGSRLTVL.